The rows below give T cell receptor beta chains drawn from one sample of a study of graft-versus-host responses after intestinal transplantation. Which antigens these TCRs recognize remains unknown. Sequenced by immunoSEQ multiplex PCR; TCRdb stores in-frame clones only, minus some. The sample lists 130,000 to 150,000 clones, 85% to 95% occurring once. The sample here was unstimulated CD4+ T cells sorted from spleen or lymph node cells, taken before intestinal transplant. Every receptor here comes from a human donor who received an intestinal transplant. The CDR3 runs from the conserved cysteine through the conserved F or W. A D gene is named only where the DNA matches it firmly. Part of the rows lack a size; the others show once, few, many or a class for expanded clones.

D | J | V | size | CDR3 | DNA
- | TRBJ1-4 | TRBV6-6 | - | CASSESRTTNEKLFF | TGTGCCAGCAGCGAAAGCAGGACAACTAATGAAAAACTGTTTTTT
TRBD2 | TRBJ2-3 | TRBV9 | - | CASSDGLAGSSDTQYF | TGTGCCAGCAGCGACGGGCTAGCGGGAAGTTCAGATACGCAGTATTTT
- | TRBJ2-6 | TRBV6-5 | - | CASSYLDGSGANVLTF | TGTGCCAGCAGTTACCTCGATGGCTCTGGGGCCAACGTCCTGACTTTC
- | TRBJ2-5 | TRBV9 | - | CASSVGLRDHQETQYF | TGTGCCAGCAGCGTAGGGCTCCGAGACCACCAAGAGACCCAGTACTTC
- | TRBJ2-7 | TRBV4-3 | - | CASSQSRRGREQYF | TGCGCCAGCAGCCAGAGCCGCAGGGGCCGCGAGCAGTACTTC
TRBD1 | TRBJ1-2 | TRBV30 | - | CAWSVRGTGVYGYTF | TGTGCCTGGAGTGTACGAGGGACAGGTGTCTATGGCTACACCTTC
TRBD2 | TRBJ2-7 | TRBV7-7 | - | CASSLVPLAGAPANPFYEQYF | TGTGCCAGCAGCTTAGTTCCGCTCGCGGGAGCGCCTGCTAATCCTTTCTACGAGCAGTACTTC
TRBD2 | TRBJ2-1 | TRBV9 | once | CASSARTSGTGRFSYNEQFF | TGTGCCAGCAGCGCCCGGACTAGCGGGACCGGCCGATTCTCCTACAATGAGCAGTTCTTC
- | TRBJ2-7 | TRBV5-8 | - | CASRLGGAHEQYF | TGTGCCAGCAGACTTGGGGGGGCCCACGAGCAGTACTTC
- | TRBJ2-5 | TRBV25-1 | - | CASSEFGGRVGWRETQYF | TGTGCCAGCAGTGAATTTGGGGGCAGGGTCGGGTGGAGGGAGACCCAGTACTTC
TRBD1 | TRBJ2-7 | TRBV5-1 | - | CASSRLQGQSYEQYF | TGCGCCAGCAGCCGCCTCCAGGGACAGTCCTACGAGCAGTACTTC
- | TRBJ2-2 | TRBV18 | - | CASSPLRDTNTGELFF | TGTGCCAGCTCACCACTCCGGGATACGAACACCGGGGAGCTGTTTTTT
TRBD2 | TRBJ2-3 | TRBV5-4 | - | CASSLASGSTDTQYF | TGTGCCAGCAGCTTGGCTAGCGGGAGCACAGATACGCAGTATTTT
TRBD2 | TRBJ2-3 | TRBV5-1 | - | CASSQTSGRPPGTDTQYF | TGCGCCAGCAGCCAGACTAGCGGGAGGCCCCCTGGCACAGATACGCAGTATTTT